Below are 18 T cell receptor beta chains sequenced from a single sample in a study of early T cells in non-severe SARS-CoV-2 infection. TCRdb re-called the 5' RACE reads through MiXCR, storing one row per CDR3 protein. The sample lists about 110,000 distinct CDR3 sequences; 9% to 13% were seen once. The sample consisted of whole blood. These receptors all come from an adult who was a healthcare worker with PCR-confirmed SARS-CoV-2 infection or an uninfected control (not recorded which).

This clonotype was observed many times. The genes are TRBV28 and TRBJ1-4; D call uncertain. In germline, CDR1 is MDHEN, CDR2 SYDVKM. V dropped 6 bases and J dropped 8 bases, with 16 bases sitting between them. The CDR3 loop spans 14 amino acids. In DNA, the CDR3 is TGTGCCAGCAGCTCAAGGTTGACCCAGGAAAAACTGTTTTTT. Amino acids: CASSSRLTQEKLFF.

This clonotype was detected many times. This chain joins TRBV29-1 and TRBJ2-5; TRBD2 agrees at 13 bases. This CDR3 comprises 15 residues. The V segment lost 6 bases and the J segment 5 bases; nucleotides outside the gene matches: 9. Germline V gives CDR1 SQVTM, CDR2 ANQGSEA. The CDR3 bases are TGCAGCGTAAGCACCGGGACTAGCGGGATGGAGACCCAGTACTTC. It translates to CSVSTGTSGMETQYF.

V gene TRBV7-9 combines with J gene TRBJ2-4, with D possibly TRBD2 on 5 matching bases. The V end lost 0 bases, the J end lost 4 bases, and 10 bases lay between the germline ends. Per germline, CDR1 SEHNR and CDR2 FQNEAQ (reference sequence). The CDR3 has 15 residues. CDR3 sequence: CASSLARVEKNIQYF. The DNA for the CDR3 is TGTGCCAGCAGCTTAGCGCGGGTAGAGAAAAACATTCAGTACTTC.

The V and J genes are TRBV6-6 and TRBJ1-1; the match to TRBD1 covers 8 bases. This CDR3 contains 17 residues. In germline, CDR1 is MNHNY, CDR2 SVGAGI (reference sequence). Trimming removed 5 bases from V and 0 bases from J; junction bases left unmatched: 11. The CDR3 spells CASSIGQGILMNTEAFF. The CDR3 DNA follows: TGTGCCAGCAGTATCGGACAGGGAATACTCATGAACACTGAAGCTTTCTTT.

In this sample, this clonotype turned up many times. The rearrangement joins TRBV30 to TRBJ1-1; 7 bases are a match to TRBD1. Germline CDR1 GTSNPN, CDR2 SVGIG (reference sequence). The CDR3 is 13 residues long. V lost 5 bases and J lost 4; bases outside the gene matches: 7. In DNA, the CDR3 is TGTGCCTGGTTACTAGGGGGCGGCACTGAAGCTTTCTTT. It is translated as CAWLLGGGTEAFF.

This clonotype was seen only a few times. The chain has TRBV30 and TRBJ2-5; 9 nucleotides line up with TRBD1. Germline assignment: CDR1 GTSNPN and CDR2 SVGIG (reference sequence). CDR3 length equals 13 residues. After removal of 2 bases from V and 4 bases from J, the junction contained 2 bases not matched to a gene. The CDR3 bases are TGTGCCTGGAGTAACAGGGGGCGAGAGACCCAGTACTTC. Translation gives CAWSNRGRETQYF.

The DNA of the CDR3 is TGTGCCAGCAGCCCGCTTGATCTAGCGAGAGATACGCAGTATTTT. It is translated as CASSPLDLARDTQYF. This chain links TRBV7-9 with TRBJ2-3; TRBD2 is a possible D gene (6 bases). Germline values: CDR1 SEHNR, CDR2 FQNEAQ (reference sequence). The CDR3 is 15 residues long. The V gene lost 5 bases and the J gene lost 5 bases, with 17 bases spanning the gap.

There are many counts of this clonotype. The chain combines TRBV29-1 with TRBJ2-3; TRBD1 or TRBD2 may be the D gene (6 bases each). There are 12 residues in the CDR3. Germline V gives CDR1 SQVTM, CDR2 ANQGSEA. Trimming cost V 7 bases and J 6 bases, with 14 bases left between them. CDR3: CSGAGGGDTQYF. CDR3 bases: TGCAGCGGAGCCGGGGGCGGTGATACGCAGTATTTT.

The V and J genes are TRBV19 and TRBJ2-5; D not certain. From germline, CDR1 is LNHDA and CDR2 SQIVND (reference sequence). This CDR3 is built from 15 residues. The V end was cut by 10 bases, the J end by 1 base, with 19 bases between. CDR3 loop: CATAPTPAGQETQYF. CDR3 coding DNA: TGTGCCACCGCCCCTACCCCAGCAGGCCAAGAGACCCAGTACTTC. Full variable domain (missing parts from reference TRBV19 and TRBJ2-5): DGGITQSPKYLFRKEGQNVTLSCEQNLNHDAMYWYRQDPGQGLRLIYYSQIVNDFQKGDIAEGYSVSREKKESFPLTVTSAQKNPTAFYLCATAPTPAGQETQYFGPGTRLLVL.

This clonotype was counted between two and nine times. CDR3 bases: TGCAGTGCTAGAGGACAGAGTTACTACAATGAGCAGTTCTTC. This sequence encodes CSARGQSYYNEQFF. V and J are TRBV20-1 and TRBJ2-1, with a weak D call TRBD1 (5 bases). The germline V gene has CDR1 DFQATT and CDR2 SNEGSKA (reference sequence). V was trimmed by 1 base and J by 3 bases, leaving 10 bases between them. There are 14 residues in the CDR3.

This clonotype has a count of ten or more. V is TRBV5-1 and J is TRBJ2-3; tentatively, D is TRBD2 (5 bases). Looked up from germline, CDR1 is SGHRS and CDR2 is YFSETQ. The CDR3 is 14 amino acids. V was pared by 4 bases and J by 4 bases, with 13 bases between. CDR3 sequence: CASSPGGWSDTQYF. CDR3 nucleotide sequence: TGCGCCAGCAGCCCCGGCGGGTGGTCAGATACGCAGTATTTT.

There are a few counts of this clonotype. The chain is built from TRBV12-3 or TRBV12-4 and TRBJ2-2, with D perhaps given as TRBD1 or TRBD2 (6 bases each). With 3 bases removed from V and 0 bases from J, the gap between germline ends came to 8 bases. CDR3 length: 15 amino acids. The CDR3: CASSLEGANTGELFF. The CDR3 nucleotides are TGTGCCAGCAGTTTGGAGGGGGCGAACACCGGGGAGCTGTTTTTT.

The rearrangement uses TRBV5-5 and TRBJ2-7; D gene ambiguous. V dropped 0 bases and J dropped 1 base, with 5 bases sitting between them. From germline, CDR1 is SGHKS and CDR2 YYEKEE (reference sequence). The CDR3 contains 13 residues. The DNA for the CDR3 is TGTGCCAGCAGCTTGGACGGATCCTACGAGCAGTACTTC. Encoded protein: CASSLDGSYEQYF.

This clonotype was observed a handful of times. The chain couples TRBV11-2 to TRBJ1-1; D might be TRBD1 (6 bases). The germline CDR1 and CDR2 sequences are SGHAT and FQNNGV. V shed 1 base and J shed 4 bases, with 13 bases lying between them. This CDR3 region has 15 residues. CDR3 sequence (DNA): TGTGCCAGCAGCTTAGGGTCAGGGGTAGGCACTGAAGCTTTCTTT. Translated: CASSLGSGVGTEAFF.

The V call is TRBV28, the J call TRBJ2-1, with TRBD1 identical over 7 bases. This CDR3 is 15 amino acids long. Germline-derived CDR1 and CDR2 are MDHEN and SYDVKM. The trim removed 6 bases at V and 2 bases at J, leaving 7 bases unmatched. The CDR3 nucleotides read TGTGCCAGCAGCCTAACAGGGGCCCCCTACAATGAGCAGTTCTTC. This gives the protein CASSLTGAPYNEQFF. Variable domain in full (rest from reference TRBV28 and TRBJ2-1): DVKVTQSSRYLVKRTGEKVFLECVQDMDHENMFWYRQDPGLGLRLIYFSYDVKMKEKGDIPEGYSVSREKKERFSLILESASTNQTSMYLCASSLTGAPYNEQFFGPGTRLTVL.

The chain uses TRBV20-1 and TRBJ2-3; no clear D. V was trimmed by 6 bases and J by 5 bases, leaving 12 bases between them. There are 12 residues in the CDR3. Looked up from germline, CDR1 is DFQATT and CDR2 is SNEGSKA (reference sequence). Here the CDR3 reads CSAGLGRDTQYF. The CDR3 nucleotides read TGCAGTGCCGGCCTAGGCAGAGATACGCAGTATTTT.

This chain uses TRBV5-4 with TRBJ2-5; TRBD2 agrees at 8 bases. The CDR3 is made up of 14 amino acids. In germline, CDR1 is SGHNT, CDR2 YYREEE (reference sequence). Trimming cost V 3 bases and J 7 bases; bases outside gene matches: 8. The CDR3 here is CASSSAGGGGTQYF. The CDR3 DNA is TGTGCCAGCAGCTCCGCGGGGGGAGGAGGGACCCAGTACTTC.

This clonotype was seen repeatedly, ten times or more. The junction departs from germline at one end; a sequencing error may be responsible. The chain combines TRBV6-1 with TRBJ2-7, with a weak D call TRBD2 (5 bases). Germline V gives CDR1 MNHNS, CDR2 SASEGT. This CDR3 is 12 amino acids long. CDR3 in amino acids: CASNGEAYGQYF. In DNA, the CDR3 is TGTGCCAGCAACGGGGAAGCCTACGGGCAGTACTTC.